What follows is one T cell receptor (beta chain) and its context. The data belong to a study of blood T cell repertoires in COVID-19. V was shortened by 8 bases and J by 12 bases, with 20 bases between the two germline ends. From germline, CDR1 is MNHEY and CDR2 SVGAGI. The CDR3 covers 12 residues. The repertoire was sequenced with immunoSEQ multiplex PCR; TCRdb's copy has only in-frame clones and lacks some. In the table there are under 200,000 clones, over 75% of which are singletons. The V call is TRBV6-5, the J call TRBJ2-7; D is undetermined. The source material was PBMCs or T cells enriched from blood (not recorded which). The receptor was derived from a woman in her late teens or twenties who had recovered from COVID-19. The CDR3 nucleotides are TGTGCCAGCGCTAGTGGAATTTTCCCACCGTACTTC. This translates into CASASGIFPPYF.